These 26 T cell receptor beta chains share one sample of origin, sequenced in a study of CD8+CD57+ T cells in acquired aplastic anemia. Individuals selected for sequencing had exhibited CD8+CD57+ cell expansion on flow cytometry. For CDR3 and TCR beta VDJ profiling, genomic DNA was the template used. Via MiXCR, TCRdb re-called the reads, giving one row per CDR3 protein. The sample consists of some 180,000 distinct CDR3 sequences, less than 65% of them appearing once. Sequencing input: sorted CD4+, CD8+, or CD8+CD57+ T cells (not recorded which) from PBMCs. The receptors come from a human donor with aplastic anemia.

This clonotype has only a few counts. The rearrangement uses TRBV20-1 and TRBJ2-7; 7 nucleotides agree with TRBD2. V dropped 1 base and J dropped 4; count of bases not matched to a gene: 10. CDR1 and CDR2 (germline): DFQATT, SNEGSKA (reference sequence). The CDR3 length is 15 residues. Here the CDR3 DNA reads TGCAGTGCTAGAGCACGAGCGGGGACCCAGTACGAGCAGTACTTC. This encodes CSARARAGTQYEQYF.

The chain couples TRBV29-1 to TRBJ2-2, with D perhaps matching TRBD1 or TRBD2 (6 bases each). CDR1 and CDR2 (germline): SQVTM, ANQGSEA. The CDR3 is 19 amino acids. V dropped 6 bases and J dropped 4 bases, with 30 bases sitting between them. The DNA for the CDR3 is TGCAGCGTGACGACGTTGGGGGGCCCTGACGCTGGGGCCACCGGGGAGCTGTTTTTT. Translating gives CSVTTLGGPDAGATGELFF.

This clonotype has just a few counts. V and J are TRBV19 and TRBJ2-7; TRBD1 aligns across 10 bases. Looked up from germline, CDR1 is LNHDA and CDR2 is SQIVND (reference sequence). Unmatched junction bases numbered 8, after V lost 6 bases and J lost 0 bases. The CDR3 is made up of 16 amino acids. CDR3 DNA sequence: TGTGCCAGTAGAGGACAGGGGGGACCCAGCTCCTACGAGCAGTACTTC. Translating it yields CASRGQGGPSSYEQYF.

This sequence joins TRBV7-2 and TRBJ2-5, with D uncertain. Trimming took off 1 base at V and 4 bases at J, with 7 bases between the two ends. The CDR3 runs 13 residues. Looked up from germline, CDR1 is SGHTA and CDR2 is FQGNSA. The CDR3 is CASSLVRSETQYF. The CDR3 region has the DNA TGTGCCAGCAGCTTAGTTCGGTCAGAGACCCAGTACTTC. Complete variable domain (other parts from reference TRBV7-2 and TRBJ2-5): GAGVSQSPSNKVTEKGKDVELRCDPISGHTALYWYRQSLGQGLEFLIYFQGNSAPDKSGLPSDRFSAERTGGSVSTLTIQRTQQEDSAVYLCASSLVRSETQYFGPGTRLLVL.

This chain uses TRBV12-3 or TRBV12-4 with TRBJ2-7; D unresolved. Trimming removed 8 bases from V and 6 bases from J, with 17 bases in between. This CDR3 has 13 residues. CDR3 amino acids: CASAEPGSGEQYF. In nucleotides, the CDR3 is TGTGCCAGCGCCGAGCCGGGTTCGGGCGAGCAGTACTTC.

This clonotype was picked up a small number of times. Given a much more abundant clone one base away, this may be a read error. CDR3 coding DNA: TGCAGTGCTAGACGACCGAGTGAAAAACTGTTTTTT. Its protein is CSARRPSEKLFF. The rearrangement uses TRBV20-1 and TRBJ1-4; D unclear. CDR3 length: 12 residues. The V gene's germline CDR1 is DFQATT and CDR2 SNEGSKA (reference sequence). V was trimmed by 2 bases and J by 7 bases, leaving 8 bases between them.

Comments on this clonotype: The junction shows a germline mismatch at one end, possibly a read error. This CDR3 reads CAISEAIYGQYF. CDR3 bases: TGTGCCATCAGTGAGGCTATTTACGGGCAGTACTTC. The chain couples TRBV10-3 to TRBJ2-7; D is unresolved. The CDR3 has 12 residues. CDR1 and CDR2 from the germline V gene are ENHRY and SYGVKD.

The CDR3 protein is CSARGIGGDIYEQYF. The CDR3 DNA reads TGCAGTGCTAGAGGGATAGGGGGCGATATATACGAGCAGTACTTC. The rearrangement joins TRBV20-1 to TRBJ2-7; 7 bases are shared with TRBD1. The CDR3 totals 15 residues. Germline V gene sequence: CDR1 DFQATT, CDR2 SNEGSKA (reference sequence). J gave up 4 bases and V 1 base, and 10 bases lay outside the gene matches.

The genes are TRBV29-1 and TRBJ1-1, with D possibly TRBD1 on 6 matching bases. The germline gives CDR1 SQVTM, CDR2 ANQGSEA. V lost 7 bases, J lost 3 bases, and 24 bases lay in between. This CDR3 spans 16 amino acids. The CDR3 DNA is TGCAGCGATGATAGAGCCGGGGGCAGGGAAGACACTGAAGCTTTCTTT. This sequence encodes CSDDRAGGREDTEAFF.

The genes are TRBV7-2 and TRBJ2-7; D uncertain. The length of the CDR3 is 16 residues. The germline V gene encodes CDR1 SGHTA and CDR2 FQGNSA. Trimming took 3 bases from V and 1 from J, leaving 16 bases between them. The CDR3 region is CASSLAGARASYEQYF. The CDR3 bases are TGTGCCAGCAGCTTGGCCGGTGCAAGGGCATCCTACGAGCAGTACTTC. The variable domain in full, completed from reference TRBV7-2 and TRBJ2-7, reads GAGVSQSPSNKVTEKGKDVELRCDPISGHTALYWYRQSLGQGLEFLIYFQGNSAPDKSGLPSDRFSAERTGGSVSTLTIQRTQQEDSAVYLCASSLAGARASYEQYFGPGTRLTVT.

The chain uses TRBV5-1 and TRBJ2-5, with TRBD2 matching over 8 bases. This CDR3 contains 16 residues. Unmatched junction bases numbered 7, after V lost 2 bases and J lost 1 base. The germline gives CDR1 SGHRS, CDR2 YFSETQ. The CDR3, as DNA: TGCGCCAGCAGCTTAGCGGGGGATTTTACCCAAGAGACCCAGTACTTC. It yields the protein CASSLAGDFTQETQYF.

V usage is TRBV29-1 and J usage is TRBJ2-1, with D possibly matching TRBD2 (5 bases). The CDR3 extends over 16 amino acids. V lost 3 bases and J lost 0, with 15 bases in between. CDR1 is SQVTM and CDR2 is ANQGSEA in the germline V gene. The CDR3 loop is CSVEFSSTSSYNEQFF. The CDR3 DNA reads as TGCAGCGTTGAGTTTAGCTCAACTAGCTCCTACAATGAGCAGTTCTTC.

The chain employs TRBV7-3 and TRBJ2-1, with D hard to call. This CDR3 spans 15 amino acids. Trimming removed 4 bases from V and 0 bases from J, with 10 bases in between. Germline assignment: CDR1 SGHTA and CDR2 FQGTGA. CDR3 coding DNA: TGTGCCAGCAGCTCCAGCGCGAGCTCCTACAATGAGCAGTTCTTC. This encodes CASSSSASSYNEQFF.

The gene calls are TRBV9 and TRBJ1-2, with TRBD1 identical over 9 bases. Trimming cost V 3 bases and J 5 bases; bases outside gene matches: 5. This CDR3 has 14 amino acids. Germline assignment: CDR1 SGDLS and CDR2 YYNGEE. CDR3 in amino acids: CASSAGDREYGYTF. DNA of the CDR3: TGTGCCAGCAGCGCGGGGGACAGGGAATATGGCTACACCTTC.

The chain carries TRBV7-3 and TRBJ1-1; the D is unclear. The ends were cut back, 2 bases at V and 2 bases at J, with 12 bases in the middle. The CDR3 runs 15 residues. CDR1 and CDR2 from the germline V gene are SGHTA and FQGTGA. CDR3 coding DNA: TGTGCCAGCAGCTTAGTAGAACAGTTAAACACTGAAGCTTTCTTT. This translates into CASSLVEQLNTEAFF.

The chain recombines TRBV5-1 with TRBJ1-2; D gene ambiguous. The CDR3 is 14 amino acids. The germline gives CDR1 SGHRS, CDR2 YFSETQ. V shed 4 bases and J shed 7 bases, with 17 bases lying between them. The CDR3 DNA reads as TGCGCCAGCAGCCTGCGGGCAAGTTCCCTTGGCTACACCTTC. This codes for CASSLRASSLGYTF.

The CDR3 nucleotides read TGCGCCAGCAGCTCTCCGGGACAGGACATCTACGAGCAGTACTTC. Translated, it gives CASSSPGQDIYEQYF. The V call is TRBV5-1, the J call TRBJ2-7; 8 positions match TRBD1. CDR3 size: 15 residues. J lost 3 bases, V lost 3 bases, and 8 bases had no gene match. CDR1 is SGHRS, CDR2 YFSETQ, per germline.

This sequence joins TRBV6-1 and TRBJ2-7; no firm D call. Germline CDR1 is MNHNS and CDR2 is SASEGT. The CDR3 has 13 residues. V was shortened by 6 bases and J by 5 bases, with 14 bases between the two germline ends. CDR3 in amino acids: CASRSDTYNEQYF. The CDR3 DNA sequence: TGTGCCAGCAGGTCCGATACGTATAACGAGCAGTACTTC.

This clonotype was detected ten times or more. The gene calls are TRBV7-6 and TRBJ2-7; D ambiguous. V dropped 4 bases and J dropped 7 bases, with 11 bases sitting between them. The CDR3 is 12 residues long. Germline V gene sequence: CDR1 SGHVS, CDR2 FNYEAQ. The DNA for the CDR3 is TGTGCCAGCAGCTCCCCTGGTGTGGAGCAGTACTTC. Protein sequence: CASSSPGVEQYF. Looking up the rest from reference TRBV7-6 and TRBJ2-7 gives the full variable domain: GAGVSQSPRYKVTKRGQDVALRCDPISGHVSLYWYRQALGQGPEFLTYFNYEAQQDKSGLPNDRFSAERPEGSISTLTIQRTEQRDSAMYRCASSSPGVEQYFGPGTRLTVT.

The V and J genes are TRBV7-2 and TRBJ2-3; D could derive from TRBD1 or TRBD2 (5 bases each). The CDR3 is 16 residues long. The germline V gene encodes CDR1 SGHTA and CDR2 FQGNSA. V was trimmed by 0 bases and J by 3 bases, leaving 13 bases between them. The CDR3 is CASSLATWGSTDTQYF. CDR3 in DNA: TGTGCCAGCAGCTTAGCGACTTGGGGGAGTACAGATACGCAGTATTTT.

The chain has TRBV7-3 and TRBJ2-1, with D perhaps TRBD2 (6 bases). Germline V CDR1 and CDR2: SGHTA, FQGTGA. V lost 1 base to trimming and J lost 9 bases, with 10 bases between them. The CDR3 length is 13 residues. CDR3 sequence reads: CASSLMEGSEQFF. The CDR3 region has the DNA TGTGCCAGCAGCTTAATGGAGGGGTCTGAGCAGTTCTTC.

The rearrangement joins TRBV7-2 to TRBJ1-1; D may be TRBD1 (5 bases). The CDR3 runs 13 residues. Trimming took 7 bases from V and 8 from J, leaving 17 bases between them. Germline V gene data show CDR1 as SGHTA and CDR2 as FQGNSA. CDR3 nucleotide sequence: TGTGCCAGCACATCAGGGAGGAGGACCGAAGCTTTCTTT. This encodes CASTSGRRTEAFF.

The genes are TRBV20-1 and TRBJ2-7; 12 bases are a match to TRBD2. Looked up from germline, CDR1 is DFQATT and CDR2 is SNEGSKA (reference sequence). CDR3 length: 15 residues. V gave up 6 bases and J gave up 2 bases; unmatched junction bases: 8. CDR3 coding DNA: TGCAGTGCACCAAGGACTAGCGGGGCCGCCTACGAGCAGTACTTC. Protein product: CSAPRTSGAAYEQYF.

At least ten counts were recorded for this clonotype. Because the CDR3 is missing its conserved closing phenylalanine or tryptophan, this is likely a read error. The chain links TRBV20-1 to TRBJ2-7; 8 positions match TRBD1. The junction had 13 bases not matched to a gene; V was cut back by 6 bases and J by 3 bases. CDR1 and CDR2 (germline): DFQATT, SNEGSKA (reference sequence). The length of the CDR3 is 15 residues. The CDR3 nucleotides read TGCAGTGCCCAGGCTGGGGACAGGTCTCTCTACGAGCAGTACCTC. It is translated as CSAQAGDRSLYEQYL.

The chain joins TRBV10-2 to TRBJ1-1; the D is unclear. Germline loops: CDR1 WSHSY, CDR2 SAAADI. The V end lost 3 bases, the J end lost 1 base, and 9 bases lay between the germline ends. This CDR3 is built from 14 residues. In nucleotides, the CDR3 is TGCGCCAGCAGTGAATCGTGGGGGAACACTGAAGCTTTCTTT. This gives the protein CASSESWGNTEAFF.

About this clonotype: At one end, the junction sequence differs from germline, possibly due to a read error. The chain carries TRBV7-9 and TRBJ1-1, with D perhaps matching TRBD1 (6 bases). CDR1 SEHNR and CDR2 FQNEAQ come from the germline V gene (reference sequence). CDR3 length equals 14 residues. The CDR3 sequence is CASSYQGLGTEAFF. CDR3 in DNA: TGTGCCAGCAGCTATCAGGGGCTGGGCACTGAGGCTTTCTTT.